The 10 T cell receptor beta chains presented below share a single source sample, sequenced in a study of blood T cell repertoires in COVID-19. Method: immunoSEQ multiplex PCR; TCRdb's copy keeps in-frame clones and lacks some. The data hold around 200,000 clones, with more than 75% observed a single time. The specimen sequenced was peripheral blood. The source of these receptors is a man between 65 and 85 years old with acute or convalescent COVID-19.

This chain joins TRBV11-2 and TRBJ2-5, with 9 positions matching TRBD1. The CDR3 is 15 amino acids. V dropped 5 bases and J dropped 7; count of bases not matched to a gene: 11. From germline, CDR1 is SGHAT and CDR2 FQNNGV. CDR3 amino acids: CASSLAPGQGVTQYF. DNA of the CDR3: TGTGCCAGCAGCCTTGCGCCGGGACAGGGTGTGACCCAGTACTTC.

This clone appeared a few times. The V gene is TRBV2, the J gene TRBJ2-5; D gene uncertain. CDR3 length equals 11 residues. Germline V CDR1 and CDR2: SNHLY, FYNNEI. V was clipped by 4 bases and J by 7 bases, with 7 bases between them. CDR3 DNA sequence: TGTGCCAGCAGTGGATTCGGGACCCAGTACTTC. Amino acid sequence: CASSGFGTQYF.

The J gene is TRBJ2-4, the V gene TRBV7-3; 11 bases match TRBD2. This CDR3 is 14 amino acids long. J gave up 5 bases and V 5 bases, and 2 bases lay outside the gene matches. Per germline, CDR1 SGHTA and CDR2 FQGTGA. CDR3 sequence reads: CASSPGLAENIQYF. CDR3 nucleotide sequence: TGTGCCAGCAGCCCGGGACTAGCGGAAAACATTCAGTACTTC.

As concerns this clone: This specimen includes other DNA sequences encoding the same CDR3. This rearrangement joins TRBV5-1 to TRBJ2-5, with D tentatively TRBD2 (5 bases). Germline loops: CDR1 SGHRS, CDR2 YFSETQ. The CDR3 loop spans 13 amino acids. Deletions cut 5 bases from V and 5 bases from J, with 13 bases between. The CDR3 region is CASSPRGPETQYF. In nucleotides, the CDR3 is TGCGCCAGCAGTCCCCGGGGTCCTGAGACCCAGTACTTC. Supplemented by reference TRBV5-1 and TRBJ2-5, the full variable domain reads KAGVTQTPRYLIKTRGQQVTLSCSPISGHRSVSWYQQTPGQGLQFLFEYFSETQRNKGNFPGRFSGRQFSNSRSEMNVSTLELGDSALYLCASSPRGPETQYFGPGTRLLVL.

The chain is built from TRBV28 and TRBJ1-2, with 8 bases lining up with TRBD1. V trimming: 5 bases; J trimming: 7 bases; junction bases outside the gene matches: 9. The CDR3 spans 14 residues. The germline gives CDR1 MDHEN, CDR2 SYDVKM. Here the CDR3 reads CASSASGGARGYTF. In DNA form, the CDR3 reads TGTGCCAGCAGTGCCTCAGGGGGCGCCCGTGGCTACACCTTC.

This clone has only a few counts. V gene TRBV19 combines with J gene TRBJ1-4, with D unclear. This CDR3 region has 14 residues. CDR1 and CDR2 from the germline V gene are LNHDA and SQIVND (reference sequence). Trimming took off 6 bases at V and 0 bases at J, with 8 bases between the two ends. CDR3 bases: TGTGCCAGTAGACCACTTACAACTAATGAAAAACTGTTTTTT. Its protein product is CASRPLTTNEKLFF.

This rearrangement joins TRBV7-2 to TRBJ2-5, with unresolved D. The V gene lost 1 base and the J gene lost 1 base, with 13 bases spanning the gap. The CDR3 sequence is 16 residues long. Germline V gene lookup returns CDR1 SGHTA and CDR2 FQGNSA. The CDR3 bases are TGTGCCAGCAGCTTAGTAGCTAACCCAGTCCAAGAGACCCAGTACTTC. Its protein is CASSLVANPVQETQYF.

The rearrangement joins TRBV29-1 to TRBJ2-3; 7 bases map to TRBD2. V lost 7 bases, J lost 4 bases, and 11 bases stayed unmatched. Per the germline V gene, CDR1 is SQVTM and CDR2 is ANQGSEA. The length of the CDR3 is 14 residues. This CDR3 reads CSGRSGAGADTQYF. CDR3 DNA: TGCAGCGGTCGAAGCGGGGCTGGCGCAGATACGCAGTATTTT.

The chain uses TRBV18 and TRBJ2-2, with 8 bases aligning to TRBD2. This CDR3 region has 15 residues. V dropped 6 bases and J dropped 3; count of bases not matched to a gene: 6. CDR1 and CDR2 from the germline V gene are KGHSH and LQKENI. For the CDR3, the DNA is TGTGCCAGCTCTCCCACTAGCGGTCACACCGGGGAGCTGTTTTTT. It codes for CASSPTSGHTGELFF. The whole variable domain, remainder taken from reference TRBV18 and TRBJ2-2, is NAGVMQNPRHLVRRRGQEARLRCSPMKGHSHVYWYRQLPEEGLKFMVYLQKENIIDESGMPKERFSAEFPKEGPSILRIQQVVRGDSAAYFCASSPTSGHTGELFFGEGSRLTVL.

Here the CDR3 reads CASSEMGQGRDYTF. CDR3 in DNA: TGTGCCAGCAGCGAAATGGGACAGGGACGAGACTACACCTTC. This chain uses TRBV5-4 with TRBJ1-2, with 9 bases lining up with TRBD1. Germline V gene lookup returns CDR1 SGHNT and CDR2 YYREEE (reference sequence). This CDR3 comprises 14 residues. With V trimmed by 4 bases and J by 10 bases, 11 bases remained unmatched.